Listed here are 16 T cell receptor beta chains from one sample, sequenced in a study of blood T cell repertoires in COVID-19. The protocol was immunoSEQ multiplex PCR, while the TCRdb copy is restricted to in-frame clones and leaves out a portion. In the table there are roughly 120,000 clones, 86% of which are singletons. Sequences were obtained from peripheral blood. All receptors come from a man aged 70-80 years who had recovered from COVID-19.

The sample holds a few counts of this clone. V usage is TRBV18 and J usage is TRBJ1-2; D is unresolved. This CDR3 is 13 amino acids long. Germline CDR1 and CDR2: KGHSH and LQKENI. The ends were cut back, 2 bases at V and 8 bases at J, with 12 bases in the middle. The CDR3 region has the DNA TGTGCCAGCTCACCAAGTGCAGGCGGGGGCTACACCTTC. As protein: CASSPSAGGGYTF.

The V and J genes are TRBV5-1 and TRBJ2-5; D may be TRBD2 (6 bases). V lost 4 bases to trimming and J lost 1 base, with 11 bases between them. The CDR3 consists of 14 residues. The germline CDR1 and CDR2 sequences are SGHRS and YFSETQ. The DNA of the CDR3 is TGCGCCAGCAGCCGGGACTTGCCCCAAGAGACCCAGTACTTC. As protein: CASSRDLPQETQYF. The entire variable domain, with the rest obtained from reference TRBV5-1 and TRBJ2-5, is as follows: KAGVTQTPRYLIKTRGQQVTLSCSPISGHRSVSWYQQTPGQGLQFLFEYFSETQRNKGNFPGRFSGRQFSNSRSEMNVSTLELGDSALYLCASSRDLPQETQYFGPGTRLLVL.

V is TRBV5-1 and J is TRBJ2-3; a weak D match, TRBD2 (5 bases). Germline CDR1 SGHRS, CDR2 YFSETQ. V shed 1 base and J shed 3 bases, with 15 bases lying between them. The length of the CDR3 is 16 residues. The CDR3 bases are TGCGCCAGCAGCTTGATCCGGGGTAGGGTTACAGATACGCAGTATTTT. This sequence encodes CASSLIRGRVTDTQYF. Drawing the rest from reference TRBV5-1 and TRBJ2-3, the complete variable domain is KAGVTQTPRYLIKTRGQQVTLSCSPISGHRSVSWYQQTPGQGLQFLFEYFSETQRNKGNFPGRFSGRQFSNSRSEMNVSTLELGDSALYLCASSLIRGRVTDTQYFGPGTRLTVL.

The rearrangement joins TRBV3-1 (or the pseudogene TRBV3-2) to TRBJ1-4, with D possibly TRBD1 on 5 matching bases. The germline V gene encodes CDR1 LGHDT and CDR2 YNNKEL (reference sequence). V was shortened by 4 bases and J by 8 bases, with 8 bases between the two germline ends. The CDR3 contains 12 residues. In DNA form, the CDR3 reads TGTGCCAGCAGCCTAAACAGGGAAAAACTGTTTTTT. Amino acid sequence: CASSLNREKLFF.

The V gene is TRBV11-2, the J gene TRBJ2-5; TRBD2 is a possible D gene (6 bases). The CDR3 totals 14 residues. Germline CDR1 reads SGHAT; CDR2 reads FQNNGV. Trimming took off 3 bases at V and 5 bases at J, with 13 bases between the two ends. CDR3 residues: CASSLGTVRETQYF. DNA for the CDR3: TGTGCCAGCAGCTTGGGGACTGTTCGGGAGACCCAGTACTTC.

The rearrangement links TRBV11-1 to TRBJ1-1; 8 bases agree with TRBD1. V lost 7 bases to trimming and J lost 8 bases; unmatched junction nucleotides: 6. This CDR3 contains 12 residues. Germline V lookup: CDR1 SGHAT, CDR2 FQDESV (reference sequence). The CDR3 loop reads CASTTYRGEAFF. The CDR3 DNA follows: TGTGCCAGCACGACCTACAGGGGGGAAGCTTTCTTT.

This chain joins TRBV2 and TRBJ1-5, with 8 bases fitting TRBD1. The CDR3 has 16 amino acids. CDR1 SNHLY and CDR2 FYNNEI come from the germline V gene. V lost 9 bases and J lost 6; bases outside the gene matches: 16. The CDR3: CASAKGDRGRGQPQHF. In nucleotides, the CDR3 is TGTGCCAGTGCGAAGGGAGACAGGGGTCGCGGTCAGCCCCAGCATTTT.

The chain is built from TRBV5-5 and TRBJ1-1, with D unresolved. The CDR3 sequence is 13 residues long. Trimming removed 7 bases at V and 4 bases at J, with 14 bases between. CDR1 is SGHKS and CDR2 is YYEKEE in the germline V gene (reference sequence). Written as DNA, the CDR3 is TGTGCCAGCTACCTGTCGGTATCCACTGAAGCTTTCTTT. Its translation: CASYLSVSTEAFF.

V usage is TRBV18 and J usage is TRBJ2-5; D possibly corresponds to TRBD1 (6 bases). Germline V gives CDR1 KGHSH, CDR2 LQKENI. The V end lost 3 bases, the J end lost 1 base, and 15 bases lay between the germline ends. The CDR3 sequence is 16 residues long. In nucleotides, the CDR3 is TGTGCCAGCTCACCCCGTCCCGGGACAAGCCAAGAGACCCAGTACTTC. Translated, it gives CASSPRPGTSQETQYF.

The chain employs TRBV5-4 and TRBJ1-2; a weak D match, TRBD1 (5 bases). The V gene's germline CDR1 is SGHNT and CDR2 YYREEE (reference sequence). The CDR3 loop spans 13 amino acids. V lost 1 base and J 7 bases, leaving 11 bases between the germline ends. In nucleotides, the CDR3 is TGTGCCAGCAGCTTGCAGGGAAGGGGTGGCTACACCTTC. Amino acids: CASSLQGRGGYTF.

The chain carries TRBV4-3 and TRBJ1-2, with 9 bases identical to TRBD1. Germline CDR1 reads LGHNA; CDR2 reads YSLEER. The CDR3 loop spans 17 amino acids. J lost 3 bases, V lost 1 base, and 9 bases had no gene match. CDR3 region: CASSQGSGDRGYYGYTF. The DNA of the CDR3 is TGCGCCAGCAGCCAAGGATCAGGAGACAGGGGGTACTATGGCTACACCTTC.

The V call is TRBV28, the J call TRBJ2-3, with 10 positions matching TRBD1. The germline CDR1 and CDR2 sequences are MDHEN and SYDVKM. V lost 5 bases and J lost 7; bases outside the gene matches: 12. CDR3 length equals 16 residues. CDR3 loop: CASSLFTGTGAHTQYF. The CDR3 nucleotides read TGTGCCAGCAGTCTTTTCACCGGGACAGGGGCACATACGCAGTATTTT.

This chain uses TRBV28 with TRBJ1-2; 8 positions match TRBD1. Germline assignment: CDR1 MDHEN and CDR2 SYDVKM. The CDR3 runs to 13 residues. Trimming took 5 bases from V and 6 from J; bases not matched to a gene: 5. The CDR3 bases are TGTGCCAGCAGTAACAGGGGGGGACATGGCTACACCTTC. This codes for CASSNRGGHGYTF.

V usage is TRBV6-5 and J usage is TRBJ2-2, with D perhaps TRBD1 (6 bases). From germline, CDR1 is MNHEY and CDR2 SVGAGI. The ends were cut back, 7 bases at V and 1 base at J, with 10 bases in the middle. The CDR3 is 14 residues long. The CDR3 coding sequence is TGTGCCAGCAAAGGACAGCTGAACACCGGGGAGCTGTTTTTT. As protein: CASKGQLNTGELFF.

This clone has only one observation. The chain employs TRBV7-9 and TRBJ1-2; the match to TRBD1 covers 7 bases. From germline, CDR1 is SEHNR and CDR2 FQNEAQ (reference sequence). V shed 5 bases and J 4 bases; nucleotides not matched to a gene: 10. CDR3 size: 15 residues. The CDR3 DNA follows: TGTGCCAGCAGCCCTCGTCGGCAGGGGGGCTATGGCTACACCTTC. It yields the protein CASSPRRQGGYGYTF. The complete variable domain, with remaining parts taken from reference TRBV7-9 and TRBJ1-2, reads DTGVSQNPRHKITKRGQNVTFRCDPISEHNRLYWYRQTLGQGPEFLTYFQNEAQLEKSRLLSDRFSAERPKGSFSTLEIQRTEQGDSAMYLCASSPRRQGGYGYTFGSGTRLTVV.

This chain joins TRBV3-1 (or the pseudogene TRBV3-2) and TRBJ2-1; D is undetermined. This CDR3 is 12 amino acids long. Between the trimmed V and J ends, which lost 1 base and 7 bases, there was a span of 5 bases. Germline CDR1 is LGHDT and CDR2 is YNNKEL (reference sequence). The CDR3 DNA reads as TGTGCCAGCAGCCAAGTTACAAATGAGCAGTTCTTC. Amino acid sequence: CASSQVTNEQFF.